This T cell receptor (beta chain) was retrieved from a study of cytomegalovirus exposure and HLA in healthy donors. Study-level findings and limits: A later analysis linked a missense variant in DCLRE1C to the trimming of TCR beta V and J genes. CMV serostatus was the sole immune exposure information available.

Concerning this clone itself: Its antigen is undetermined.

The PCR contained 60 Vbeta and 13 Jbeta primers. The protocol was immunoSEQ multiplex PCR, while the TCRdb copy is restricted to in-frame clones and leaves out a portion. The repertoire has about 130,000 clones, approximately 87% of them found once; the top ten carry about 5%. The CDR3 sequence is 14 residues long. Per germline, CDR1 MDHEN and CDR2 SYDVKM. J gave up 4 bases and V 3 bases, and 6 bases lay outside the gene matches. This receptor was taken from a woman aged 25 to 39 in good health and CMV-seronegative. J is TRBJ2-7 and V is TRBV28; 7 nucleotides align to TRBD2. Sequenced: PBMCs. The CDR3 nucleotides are TGTGCCAGCAGTTTTGGGGGGGATTTTTACGAGCAGTACTTC. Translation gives CASSFGGDFYEQYF.